Shown below are 18 T cell receptor beta chains from a single sample sequenced in a study of post-analysis software for immune sequencing data. The library was made from cDNA and included unique molecular identifiers. A single record per CDR3 protein comes from TCRdb applying MiXCR to the PCR reads. This table holds fewer than 900,000 distinct CDR3 sequences, roughly 50% found once. Study-wide points: Controls showed lower frequencies than patients for a handful of TRBV segments, and TRBV5-6, TRBV5-1 and TRBV20-1 were among these.

Their cognate antigens are unknown. Sequenced sample: blood. These receptors were taken from a girl between 5 and 17 years old with multiple sclerosis.

The V gene is TRBV7-2, the J gene TRBJ2-1; D is perhaps TRBD2 (6 bases). V shed 5 bases and J shed 3 bases, with 20 bases lying between them. This CDR3 is built from 17 residues. Germline-derived CDR1 and CDR2 are SGHTA and FQGNSA. The CDR3 sequence is CASSHVVERGNYNEQFF. In DNA, the CDR3 is TGTGCCAGCAGCCACGTGGTCGAACGCGGGAACTACAATGAGCAGTTCTTC.

The chain joins TRBV7-6 to TRBJ2-4; maybe TRBD1 (6 bases). The DNA end is more similar to TRBJ2-7, so the J call may be wrong. The CDR3 is made up of 11 amino acids. Germline V gene sequence: CDR1 SGHVS, CDR2 FNYEAQ. The CDR3 loop is CASGQNLEQYF. In DNA, the CDR3 is TGTGCCAGCGGACAGAACCTCGAGCAGTACTTC.

Only one count was recorded for this clonotype. This chain joins TRBV5-6 and TRBJ1-2; D gene uncertain. Germline-derived CDR1 and CDR2 are SGHDT and YYEEEE. Trimming stripped 3 bases from V and 8 bases from J, with 17 bases between. The CDR3 loop spans 14 amino acids. The CDR3, as DNA: TGTGCCAGCAGCTGGGAAGGGCGTACGAGAGGCTACACCTTC. Translating gives CASSWEGRTRGYTF. The entire variable domain, with the rest obtained from reference TRBV5-6 and TRBJ1-2, is as follows: DAGVTQSPTHLIKTRGQQVTLRCSPKSGHDTVSWYQQALGQGPQFIFQYYEEEERQRGNFPDRFSGHQFPNYSSELNVNALLLGDSALYLCASSWEGRTRGYTFGSGTRLTVV.

The J gene is TRBJ2-7, the V gene TRBV15, with D perhaps matching TRBD1 or TRBD2 (5 bases each). This CDR3 is built from 14 residues. The germline V and J ends were trimmed by 5 bases and 3 bases, with 14 bases remaining between them. Germline V CDR1 and CDR2: LNHNV, YYDKDF (reference sequence). The CDR3 DNA reads as TGTGCCACCAGCGCCCCGGGACCGGACTACGAGCAGTACTTC. Translated, it gives CATSAPGPDYEQYF.

The rearrangement joins TRBV13 to TRBJ1-2; perhaps TRBD1 as D (6 bases). Germline CDR1 PRHDT, CDR2 FYEKMQ (reference sequence). The CDR3 is 14 amino acids. V lost 8 bases, J lost 2 bases, and 15 bases lay in between. CDR3: CASSTGRGNYGYTF. DNA of the CDR3: TGTGCCAGCTCGACCGGCAGGGGCAACTATGGCTACACCTTC.

This clonotype was recorded only once. This rearrangement joins TRBV12-3 or TRBV12-4 to TRBJ2-2; the match to TRBD1 covers 7 bases. Trimming removed 3 bases from V and 5 bases from J; junction bases left unmatched: 3. The CDR3 totals 14 residues. As DNA, the CDR3 is TGTGCCAGCAGTTTGGGACAGATAACCGGGGAGCTGTTTTTT. Amino acids: CASSLGQITGELFF.

This clonotype turned up a few times. The chain employs TRBV20-1 and TRBJ2-4, with 10 nucleotides matching TRBD2. The J call is in doubt because the DNA end fits TRBJ2-7 better. CDR1 and CDR2 from the germline V gene are DFQATT and SNEGSKA (reference sequence). The CDR3 sequence is 14 residues long. In DNA, the CDR3 is TGCAGTGCTAGACCCCTAGCGGGAGTAGACGAGCAGTACTTC. Amino acids: CSARPLAGVDEQYF.

The chain uses TRBV7-7 and TRBJ2-5; TRBD1 matches at 9 bases. Germline loops: CDR1 SSHAT, CDR2 FNYEAQ (reference sequence). The CDR3 is 14 residues long. The CDR3, as DNA: TGTGCTAGCTCCCGGGACAGGGTTTCTCAGACCCAGTACTTC. It encodes CASSRDRVSQTQYF.

The V call is TRBV20-1, the J call TRBJ1-1, with D unresolved. The germline V and J ends were trimmed by 1 base and 5 bases, with 8 bases remaining between them. CDR1 DFQATT and CDR2 SNEGSKA come from the germline V gene (reference sequence). The CDR3 loop spans 12 amino acids. CDR3 in amino acids: CSARALLTEAFF. The CDR3 DNA is TGCAGTGCTAGAGCTCTCCTGACTGAAGCTTTCTTT.

This clonotype appeared a few times. The V and J genes are TRBV13 and TRBJ2-7; no clear D gene. This CDR3 has 13 amino acids. CDR1 and CDR2 from the germline V gene are PRHDT and FYEKMQ (reference sequence). With 2 bases removed from V and 6 bases from J, the gap between germline ends came to 11 bases. CDR3 amino acids: CASSLTLGIEQYF. DNA of the CDR3: TGTGCCAGCAGCTTAACGTTGGGGATCGAGCAGTACTTC.

The CDR3 coding sequence is TGCGCCAGCAGCCAAGATTACAGCGGGAGGGCCTTTGCGTCCACAGATACGCAGTATTTT. This gives the protein CASSQDYSGRAFASTDTQYF. The V call is TRBV4-3, the J call TRBJ2-3; 10 bases align to TRBD2. V was clipped by 0 bases and J by 2 bases; unmatched bases: 14. Germline V gene lookup returns CDR1 LGHNA and CDR2 YSLEER. This CDR3 is 20 amino acids long.

The chain links TRBV5-1 to TRBJ2-1; D unresolved. The CDR3 runs 11 residues. V shed 3 bases and J shed 9 bases, with 7 bases lying between them. From germline, CDR1 is SGHRS and CDR2 YFSETQ. DNA of the CDR3: TGCGCCAGCAGCTACGGGTTTGAGCAGTTCTTC. Protein product: CASSYGFEQFF.

This clonotype was seen a few times. The chain uses TRBV15 and TRBJ2-1; maybe TRBD2 (6 bases). The CDR3 is made up of 15 amino acids. Germline loops: CDR1 LNHNV, CDR2 YYDKDF (reference sequence). Deletions cut 4 bases from V and 4 bases from J, with 14 bases between. CDR3 DNA sequence: TGTGCCACCAGCACGGGAGCGTTCACATACAATGAGCAGTTCTTC. Translated, it gives CATSTGAFTYNEQFF. Drawing the rest from reference TRBV15 and TRBJ2-1, the complete variable domain is DAMVIQNPRYQVTQFGKPVTLSCSQTLNHNVMYWYQQKSSQAPKLLFHYYDKDFNNEADTPDNFQSRRPNTSFCFLDIRSPGLGDTAMYLCATSTGAFTYNEQFFGPGTRLTVL.

The chain couples TRBV20-1 to TRBJ2-3; 11 bases match TRBD2. This CDR3 comprises 15 residues. Germline loops: CDR1 DFQATT, CDR2 SNEGSKA (reference sequence). Unmatched junction bases numbered 7, after V lost 3 bases and J lost 5 bases. The CDR3 here is CSARTTSGKGDTQYF. As DNA, the CDR3 is TGCAGTGCTAGGACGACTAGCGGGAAAGGAGATACGCAGTATTTT.

This sequence joins TRBV7-8 and TRBJ2-5; D tentatively reads TRBD1 or TRBD2 (6 bases each). There are 15 residues in the CDR3. Germline lookup yields CDR1 SGHVS and CDR2 FQNEAQ. The V end lost 5 bases, the J end lost 5 bases, and 18 bases lay between the germline ends. CDR3 nucleotide sequence: TGTGCCAGCAGCGATACCCGGGGGCTAGGGGAGACCCAGTACTTC. Translation: CASSDTRGLGETQYF.

The chain employs TRBV29-1 and TRBJ2-1; 14 bases are a match to TRBD2. The CDR3 loop spans 16 amino acids. CDR1 SQVTM and CDR2 ANQGSEA come from the germline V gene. V lost 2 bases, J lost 5 bases, and 5 bases stayed unmatched. For the CDR3, the DNA is TGCAGCGTTGAACTCGGGACTAGCGGGAGCCACAATGAGCAGTTCTTC. It specifies CSVELGTSGSHNEQFF.

This rearrangement joins TRBV20-1 to TRBJ2-4; no definite D call. Germline CDR1 DFQATT, CDR2 SNEGSKA (reference sequence). V lost 7 bases and J lost 2, with 12 bases in between. This CDR3 contains 13 residues. The CDR3 loop is CSGLGQPKNIQYF. CDR3 nucleotide sequence: TGCAGTGGGCTAGGGCAGCCCAAAAACATTCAGTACTTC.

The gene calls are TRBV20-1 and TRBJ2-1; 8 bases agree with TRBD1. CDR1 is DFQATT, CDR2 SNEGSKA, per germline (reference sequence). V was pared by 1 base and J by 10 bases, with 15 bases of the junction left unmatched. This CDR3 comprises 16 residues. The CDR3 loop reads CSARGGDRGGGHEQFF. CDR3 nucleotides: TGCAGTGCTAGAGGGGGCGACAGGGGTGGTGGTCACGAGCAGTTCTTC.